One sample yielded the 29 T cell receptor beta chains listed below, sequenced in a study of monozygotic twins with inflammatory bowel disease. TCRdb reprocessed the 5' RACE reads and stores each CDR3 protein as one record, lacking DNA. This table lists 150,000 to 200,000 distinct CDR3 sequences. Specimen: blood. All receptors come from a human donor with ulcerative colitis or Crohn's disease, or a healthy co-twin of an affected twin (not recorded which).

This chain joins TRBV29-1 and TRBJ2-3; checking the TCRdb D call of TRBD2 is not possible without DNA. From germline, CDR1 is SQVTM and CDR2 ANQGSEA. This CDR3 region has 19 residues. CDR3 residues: CSVRTGTSGSAPLSPTQYF.

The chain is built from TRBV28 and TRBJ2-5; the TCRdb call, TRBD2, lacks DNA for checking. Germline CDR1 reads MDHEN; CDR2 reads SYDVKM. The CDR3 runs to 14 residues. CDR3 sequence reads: CASTSNGRTETQYF.

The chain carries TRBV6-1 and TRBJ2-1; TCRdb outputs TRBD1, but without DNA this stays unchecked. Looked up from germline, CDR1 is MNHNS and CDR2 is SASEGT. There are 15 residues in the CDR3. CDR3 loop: CATRKGGRWGDEQFF.

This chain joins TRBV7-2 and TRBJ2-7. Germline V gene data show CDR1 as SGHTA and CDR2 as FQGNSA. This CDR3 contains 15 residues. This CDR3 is CASSLNRGSPYEQYF.

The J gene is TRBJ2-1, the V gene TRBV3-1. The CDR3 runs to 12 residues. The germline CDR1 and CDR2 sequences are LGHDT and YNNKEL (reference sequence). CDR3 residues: CASSHVQGLEFF.

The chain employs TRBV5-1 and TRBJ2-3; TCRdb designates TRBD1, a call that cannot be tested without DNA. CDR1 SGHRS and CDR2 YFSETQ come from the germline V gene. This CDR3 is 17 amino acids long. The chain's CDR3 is CASSSGGRDTRTDTQYF.

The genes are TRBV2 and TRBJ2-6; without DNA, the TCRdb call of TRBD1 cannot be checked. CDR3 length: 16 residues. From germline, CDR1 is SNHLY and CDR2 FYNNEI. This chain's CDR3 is CASSRDTSSGANVLTF.

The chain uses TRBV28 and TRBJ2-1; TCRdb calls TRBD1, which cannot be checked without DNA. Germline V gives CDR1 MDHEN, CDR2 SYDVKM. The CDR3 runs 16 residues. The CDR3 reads CASRPRGGLDYNEQFF.

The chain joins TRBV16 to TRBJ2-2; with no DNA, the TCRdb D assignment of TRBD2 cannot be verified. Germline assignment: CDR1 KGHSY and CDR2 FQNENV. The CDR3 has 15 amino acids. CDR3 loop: CASSPERENLGELFF. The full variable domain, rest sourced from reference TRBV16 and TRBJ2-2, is GEEVAQTPKHLVRGEGQKAKLYCAPIKGHSYVFWYQQVLKNEFKFLISFQNENVFDETGMPKERFSAKCLPNSPCSLEIQATKLEDSAVYFCASSPERENLGELFFGEGSRLTVL.

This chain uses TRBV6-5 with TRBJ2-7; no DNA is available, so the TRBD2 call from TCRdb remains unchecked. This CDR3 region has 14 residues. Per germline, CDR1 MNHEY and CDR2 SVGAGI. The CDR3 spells CASSYEGRTYEQYF.

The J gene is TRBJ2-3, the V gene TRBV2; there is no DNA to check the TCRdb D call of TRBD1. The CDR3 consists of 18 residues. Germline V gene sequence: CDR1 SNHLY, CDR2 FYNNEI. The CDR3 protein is CASSVTRDWGGSTDTQYF. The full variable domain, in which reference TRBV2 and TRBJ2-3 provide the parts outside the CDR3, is EPEVTQTPSHQVTQMGQEVILRCVPISNHLYFYWYRQILGQKVEFLVSFYNNEISEKSEIFDDQFSVERPDGSNFTLKIRSTKLEDSAMYFCASSVTRDWGGSTDTQYFGPGTRLTVL.

The chain's CDR3 is CASSFRDVAYEQYF. The chain is built from TRBV12-3 or TRBV12-4 and TRBJ2-7; with no DNA, the TCRdb D assignment of TRBD1 cannot be verified. This CDR3 is built from 14 residues.

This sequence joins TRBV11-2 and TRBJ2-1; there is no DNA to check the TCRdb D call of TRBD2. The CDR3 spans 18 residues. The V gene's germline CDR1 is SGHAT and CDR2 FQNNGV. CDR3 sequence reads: CASSPQSGLAVGGNEQFF.

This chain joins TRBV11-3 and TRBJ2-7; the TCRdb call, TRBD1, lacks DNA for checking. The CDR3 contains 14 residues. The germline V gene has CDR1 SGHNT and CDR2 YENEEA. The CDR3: CASSSGQGAYEQYF.

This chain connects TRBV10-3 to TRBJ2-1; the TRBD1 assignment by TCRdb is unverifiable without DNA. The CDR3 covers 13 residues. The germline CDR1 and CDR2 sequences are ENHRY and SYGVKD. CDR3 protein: CAISVDSENEQFF.

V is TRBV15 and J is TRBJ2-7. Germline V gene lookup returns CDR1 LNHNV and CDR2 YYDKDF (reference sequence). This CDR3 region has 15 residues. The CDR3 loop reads CATSRHRQQTYEQYF.

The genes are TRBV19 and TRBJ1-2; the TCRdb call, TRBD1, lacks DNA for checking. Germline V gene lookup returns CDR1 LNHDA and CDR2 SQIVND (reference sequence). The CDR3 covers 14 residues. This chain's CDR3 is CASTWDTRYYGYTF.

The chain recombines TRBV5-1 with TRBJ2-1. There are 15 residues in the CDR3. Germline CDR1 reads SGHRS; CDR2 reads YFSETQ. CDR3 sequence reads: CASSSAGGSYNEQFF.

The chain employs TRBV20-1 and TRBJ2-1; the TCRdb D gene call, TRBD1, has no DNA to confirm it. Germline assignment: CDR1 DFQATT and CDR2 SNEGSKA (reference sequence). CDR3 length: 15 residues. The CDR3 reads CSARAGQGADNEQFF.

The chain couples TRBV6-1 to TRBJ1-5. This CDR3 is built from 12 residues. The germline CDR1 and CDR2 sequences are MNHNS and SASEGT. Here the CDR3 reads CASGSGNQPQHF.

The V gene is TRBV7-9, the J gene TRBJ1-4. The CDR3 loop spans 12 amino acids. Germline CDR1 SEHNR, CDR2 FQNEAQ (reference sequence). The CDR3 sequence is CASSQNNEKLFF.

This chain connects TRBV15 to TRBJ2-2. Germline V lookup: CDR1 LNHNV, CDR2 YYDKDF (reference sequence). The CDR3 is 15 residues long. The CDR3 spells CATSRDRLTTGELFF.

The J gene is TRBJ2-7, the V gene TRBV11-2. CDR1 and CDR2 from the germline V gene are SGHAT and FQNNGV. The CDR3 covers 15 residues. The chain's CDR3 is CASSLDLWTTYEQYF.

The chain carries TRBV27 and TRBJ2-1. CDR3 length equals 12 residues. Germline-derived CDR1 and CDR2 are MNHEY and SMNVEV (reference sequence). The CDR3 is CASRDPYNEQFF.

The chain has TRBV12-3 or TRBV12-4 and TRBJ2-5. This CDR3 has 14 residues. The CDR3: CASSPDPMGETQYF.

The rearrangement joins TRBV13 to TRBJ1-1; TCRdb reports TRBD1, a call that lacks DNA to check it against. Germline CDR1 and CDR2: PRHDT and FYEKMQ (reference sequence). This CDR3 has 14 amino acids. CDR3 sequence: CASSLNGRGPEAFF.

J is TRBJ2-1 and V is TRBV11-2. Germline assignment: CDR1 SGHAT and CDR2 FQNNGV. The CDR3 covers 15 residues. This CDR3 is CASSLEGRTYNEQFF.

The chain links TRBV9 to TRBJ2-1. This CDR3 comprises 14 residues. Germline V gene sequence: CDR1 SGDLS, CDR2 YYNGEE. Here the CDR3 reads CASSVEVAGDEQFF.

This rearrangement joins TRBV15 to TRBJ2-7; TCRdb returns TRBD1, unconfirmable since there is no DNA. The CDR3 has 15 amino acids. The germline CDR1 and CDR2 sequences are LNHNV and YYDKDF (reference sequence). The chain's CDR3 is CATSVRRQGSYEQYF. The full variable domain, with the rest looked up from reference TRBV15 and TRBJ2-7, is DAMVIQNPRYQVTQFGKPVTLSCSQTLNHNVMYWYQQKSSQAPKLLFHYYDKDFNNEADTPDNFQSRRPNTSFCFLDIRSPGLGDTAMYLCATSVRRQGSYEQYFGPGTRLTVT.